This TCR beta chain derives from a study of human T cells and chemical hapten exposure. Study-wide background: Scalp application of diphenylcyclopropenone was performed weekly in patients across the entire roughly 22-week study. It was small differences in pooled library volume that mainly caused per-sample TCR yields to vary. General study points: It was expanded TCRs that formed significantly more large CDR3 similarity clusters than controls did. The number of TCRs over 1 in 1000 frequency stayed unchanged after DPC.

This clonotype came up many times. The target antigen is unknown. There are 15 residues in the CDR3. The V end lost 3 bases, the J end lost 4 bases, and 10 bases lay between the germline ends. TCRdb re-derived calls from the RACE reads in MiXCR, one entry per CDR3 protein. The sample yields approximately 100,000 distinct CDR3 sequences, around 9.6% seen once. Sample time point: pre-sensitization, week 0. Specified treatment: therapeutic diphenylcyclopropenone sensitization with weekly scalp DPC. The source was whole blood, collected in connection with sensitization to the hapten diphenylcyclopropenone (DPC). J is TRBJ1-6 and V is TRBV12-3 or TRBV12-4, with a possible D match to TRBD1 (6 bases). The clonotype comes from a woman aged 35 to 49 with alopecia areata. Some clones in this sample may be carry-over from other donors' samples. CDR3 DNA sequence: TGTGCCAGCAGTTTTCGGACAGATTATAATTCACCCCTCCACTTT. Translated, it gives CASSFRTDYNSPLHF.